A selection of T cell receptor beta chains follows, all from one sample in a study of early T cells in non-severe SARS-CoV-2 infection. TCRdb re-analysed the 5' RACE reads in MiXCR, keeping a single row per CDR3 protein. The sample carries approximately 52,000 distinct CDR3 sequences, around 8% recorded once. The specimen sequenced was whole blood. These receptors came from an adult who was a healthcare worker with PCR-confirmed SARS-CoV-2 infection or an uninfected control (not recorded which). CDR3s include the opening cysteine and the closing phenylalanine or tryptophan. A D gene is named only where the DNA matches it firmly.

v_call,d_call,cdr3_length,j_call,cdr3_aa
TRBV5-1,.,14,TRBJ2-1,CASSLTLRGVEQFF
TRBV12-3/TRBV12-4,.,14,TRBJ1-5,CASSLGALNQPQHF
TRBV4-3,TRBD2,16,TRBJ2-2,CASSQGTRANTGELFF
TRBV10-1,.,12,TRBJ1-1,CASSGGSTEAFF
TRBV12-3/TRBV12-4,TRBD2,15,TRBJ2-3,CASSFIGRGADTQYF
TRBV6-2/TRBV6-3,.,14,TRBJ2-2,CASTGVYRTGELFF
TRBV28,.,11,TRBJ1-5,CASSTNQPQHF
TRBV14,TRBD2,15,TRBJ2-1,CASSQVLARANEQFF
TRBV7-9,TRBD1,15,TRBJ2-5,CASSLRDRGQETQYF
TRBV21-1,.,15,TRBJ1-1,CASSPRRFRVTEAFF
TRBV5-4,TRBD2,17,TRBJ2-7,CASSSGLATIAAYEQYF
TRBV11-3,.,15,TRBJ2-3,CASSLASGYTDTQYF
TRBV3-1,.,16,TRBJ2-1,CASSQDTGSAYNEQFF
TRBV12-3/TRBV12-4,.,13,TRBJ1-3,CASSFRWGNTIYF
TRBV13,.,14,TRBJ1-2,CASSSGHPGGGYTF